This TCR beta chain derives from a study of OX40 agonist ivuxolimab in advanced cancers. Clones were sequenced by immunoSEQ multiplex PCR, and TCRdb holds only the in-frame ones, with some missing. The table lists about 50,000 clones, 75% to 85% of them singletons. As for this clone: What it binds is not known.

General study findings and limits: Blood T cells, both CD4+ and CD8+, expanded clonally by week 6 at 0.1 to 3.0 mg/kg. Expanded clones were, on average, more numerous among CD8+ T cells than CD4+.

The CDR3 has 15 amino acids. V lost 0 bases and J lost 1, with 10 bases in between. Germline assignment: CDR1 SGHRS and CDR2 YFSETQ. The sequence came from an adult with an advanced solid tumor such as melanoma, head and neck, liver or kidney cancer. This specimen was CD4+ or CD8+ T cells sorted from blood, taken in a trial of the OX40 agonist ivuxolimab. The chain carries TRBV5-1 and TRBJ2-5; D might be TRBD2 (6 bases). The CDR3 nucleotides read TGCGCCAGCAGCTTGGGTGGGAGGATCCAAGAGACCCAGTACTTC. It yields the protein CASSLGGRIQETQYF.